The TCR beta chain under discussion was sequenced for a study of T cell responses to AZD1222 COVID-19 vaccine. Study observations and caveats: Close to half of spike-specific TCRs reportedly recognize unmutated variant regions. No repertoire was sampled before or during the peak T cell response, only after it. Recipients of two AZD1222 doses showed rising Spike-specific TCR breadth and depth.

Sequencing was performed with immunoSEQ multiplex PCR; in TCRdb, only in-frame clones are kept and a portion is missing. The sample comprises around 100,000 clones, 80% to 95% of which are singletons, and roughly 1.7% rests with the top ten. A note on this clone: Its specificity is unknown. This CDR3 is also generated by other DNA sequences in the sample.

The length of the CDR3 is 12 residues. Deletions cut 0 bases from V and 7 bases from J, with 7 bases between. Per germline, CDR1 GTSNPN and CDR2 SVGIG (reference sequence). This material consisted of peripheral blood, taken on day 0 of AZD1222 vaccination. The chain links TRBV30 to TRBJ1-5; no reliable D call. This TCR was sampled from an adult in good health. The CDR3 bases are TGTGCCTGGAGTGTACGTGGGCAGCCCCAGCATTTT. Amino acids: CAWSVRGQPQHF.